The T cell receptor (beta chain) under discussion was sequenced for a study of blood T cell repertoires in COVID-19. Background on the study: Collection of acute and convalescent COVID-19 samples took place in the United States, Italy and Spain. Nucleic acid was either cDNA or gDNA, and it came from T cells, B-cell-depleted T cells, or PBMCs.

The CDR3 totals 17 residues. CDR1 ENHRY and CDR2 SYGVKD come from the germline V gene. Losses at the gene ends were 4 bases for V and 5 bases for J; bases not matched to a gene: 12. The authors' processing: Amplified reference gene primers provided the basis for estimating nucleated cell counts. Repertoires were generated with immunoSEQ multiplex PCR, while TCRdb's copy carries only in-frame clones and drops some. That table furnishes V, J and clone size, whereas the DNA furnished D and trimming. This sample has roughly 15,000 clones, with around 87% found just once. The sequencing sample was made of peripheral blood. The rearrangement links TRBV10-3 to TRBJ2-5; 11 bases agree with TRBD2. This clonotype originated in a man in his fifties with active COVID-19. DNA of the CDR3: TGTGCCATCAGTGCTTCCGTAGCGGGAGGGCGGTCGGAGACCCAGTACTTC. Translation gives CAISASVAGGRSETQYF.